The 32 T cell receptor beta chains below all came from one sample that was sequenced in a study of blood T cell repertoires in COVID-19. Repertoires were generated with immunoSEQ multiplex PCR, while TCRdb's copy carries only in-frame clones and drops some. The repertoire includes about 38,000 clones, around 90% of them detected once, and less than 30% sits in the top ten. Sequenced input: peripheral blood. These TCRs come from a man aged 60-69 years with active or convalescent COVID-19.

The chain links TRBV5-4 to TRBJ2-2; TRBD1 aligns across 9 bases. CDR1 SGHNT and CDR2 YYREEE come from the germline V gene (reference sequence). V lost 3 bases to trimming and J lost 3 bases; unmatched junction nucleotides: 6. This CDR3 has 16 residues. The chain's CDR3 is CASSWRDRAHTGELFF. The CDR3 DNA reads TGTGCCAGCAGCTGGCGGGACAGGGCCCACACCGGGGAGCTGTTTTTT.

V gene TRBV11-2 combines with J gene TRBJ1-1, with TRBD1 identical over 10 bases. The CDR3 consists of 13 residues. The V and J ends lost 3 bases and 8 bases, in that order; junction bases with no gene match: 3. Germline loops: CDR1 SGHAT, CDR2 FQNNGV. The CDR3 DNA follows: TGTGCCAGCAGCTTGGACAGGGGGTCGGAAGCTTTCTTT. Its protein product is CASSLDRGSEAFF.

The chain employs TRBV7-3 and TRBJ2-1; perhaps TRBD2 as D (5 bases). Trimming cost V 2 bases and J 0 bases, with 11 bases left between them. CDR1 and CDR2 (germline): SGHTA, FQGTGA. The CDR3 totals 16 residues. The CDR3 bases are TGTGCCAGCAGCTTATTCCCTAGCACCTCCTACAATGAGCAGTTCTTC. As protein: CASSLFPSTSYNEQFF.

This chain uses TRBV18 with TRBJ2-1; D is undetermined. CDR1 and CDR2 (germline): KGHSH, LQKENI. The CDR3 loop spans 15 amino acids. V lost 2 bases, J lost 2 bases, and 10 bases lay in between. CDR3 residues: CASSPTSVAYNEQFF. The DNA for the CDR3 is TGTGCCAGCTCACCAACCAGCGTCGCCTACAATGAGCAGTTCTTC.

The sample holds one count of this clone. V and J are TRBV29-1 and TRBJ1-1; D is unresolved. The CDR3 sequence is 12 residues long. V gave up 7 bases and J gave up 1 base, with 10 bases separating them. CDR1 and CDR2 from the germline V gene are SQVTM and ANQGSEA. The CDR3 sequence is CSATPGNTEAFF. For the CDR3, the DNA is TGCAGCGCTACCCCGGGGAACACTGAAGCTTTCTTT.

In this sample, this clone turned up once. The gene calls are TRBV7-8 and TRBJ2-4; D remains unclear. The CDR3 runs to 13 residues. Germline V gives CDR1 SGHVS, CDR2 FQNEAQ. The V end was cut by 3 bases, the J end by 6 bases, with 9 bases between. The CDR3 DNA reads as TGTGCCAGCAGCTTCCTAGATGGAAACATTCAGTACTTC. Protein product: CASSFLDGNIQYF.

The rearrangement links TRBV19 to TRBJ1-2; 12 bases fit TRBD1. Germline V lookup: CDR1 LNHDA, CDR2 SQIVND (reference sequence). The length of the CDR3 is 17 residues. J lost 0 bases, V lost 3 bases, and 5 bases had no gene match. The CDR3 nucleotides read TGTGCCAGTAGTATTTTTGGGACAGGGGGCACTAACTATGGCTACACCTTC. Translating gives CASSIFGTGGTNYGYTF.

The rearrangement joins TRBV28 to TRBJ1-3; D is perhaps TRBD1 (5 bases). CDR1 and CDR2 from the germline V gene are MDHEN and SYDVKM. The CDR3 totals 15 residues. The V and J ends lost 7 bases and 0 bases respectively, with 13 bases between them. CDR3 nucleotide sequence: TGTGCCAGCACCTTATCGGGGGTCTCTGGAAACACCATATATTTT. Its translation: CASTLSGVSGNTIYF. Combining the CDR3 with reference TRBV28 and TRBJ1-3 gives the whole variable domain DVKVTQSSRYLVKRTGEKVFLECVQDMDHENMFWYRQDPGLGLRLIYFSYDVKMKEKGDIPEGYSVSREKKERFSLILESASTNQTSMYLCASTLSGVSGNTIYFGEGSWLTVV.

The chain has TRBV6-1 and TRBJ1-2; D gene ambiguous. Germline loops: CDR1 MNHNS, CDR2 SASEGT. Trimming left V 0 bases short and J 1 base short, with 12 bases between. This CDR3 comprises 16 residues. For the CDR3, the DNA is TGTGCCAGCAGTGAAGCACTTGGATACAGTAACTATGGCTACACCTTC. Its translation: CASSEALGYSNYGYTF.

This chain uses TRBV28 with TRBJ2-7; 9 bases are shared with TRBD1. Germline V gene lookup returns CDR1 MDHEN and CDR2 SYDVKM. CDR3 length: 14 residues. J lost 6 bases, V lost 10 bases, and 13 bases had no gene match. CDR3 nucleotides: TGTGCCACACACCCACAGGGGGCGCGGGGCGAGCAGTACTTC. Translated, it gives CATHPQGARGEQYF.

The chain is built from TRBV19 and TRBJ1-5; 7 nucleotides align to TRBD1. The CDR3 runs to 13 residues. V lost 5 bases to trimming and J lost 5 bases; unmatched junction nucleotides: 3. Germline V CDR1 and CDR2: LNHDA, SQIVND (reference sequence). The CDR3 here is CASSVTGDQPQHF. CDR3 sequence (DNA): TGTGCCAGTAGTGTTACAGGGGATCAGCCCCAGCATTTT.

The CDR3 DNA reads TGCGCCAGCAGCTTGATATCGCCTCTAGGGACTCTCACAGATACGCAGTATTTT. Translated: CASSLISPLGTLTDTQYF. This chain links TRBV5-1 with TRBJ2-3; TRBD2 might be the D (6 bases). The CDR3 is 18 residues long. With 1 base removed from V and 2 bases from J, the gap between germline ends came to 20 bases. From germline, CDR1 is SGHRS and CDR2 YFSETQ.

This clone was seen a handful of times. CDR3 amino acids: CAWSAIFTGELFF. The CDR3 DNA sequence: TGTGCCTGGAGTGCAATTTTCACCGGGGAGCTGTTTTTT. The chain couples TRBV30 to TRBJ2-2; D not certain. V was trimmed by 1 base and J by 4 bases, leaving 7 bases between them. CDR1 is GTSNPN and CDR2 is SVGIG in the germline V gene (reference sequence). This CDR3 has 13 amino acids. Using reference TRBV30 and TRBJ2-2 for the parts outside the CDR3, the full variable domain is SQTIHQWPATLVQPVGSPLSLECTVEGTSNPNLYWYRQAAGRGLQLLFYSVGIGQISSEVPQNLSASRPQDRQFILSSKKLLLSDSGFYLCAWSAIFTGELFFGEGSRLTVL.

A word on this clone: Other DNA sequences in the same sample also yield this CDR3. This chain uses TRBV19 with TRBJ2-7, with TRBD1 matching over 9 bases. Losses at the gene ends were 3 bases for V and 4 bases for J; bases not matched to a gene: 4. Germline-derived CDR1 and CDR2 are LNHDA and SQIVND (reference sequence). This CDR3 spans 14 amino acids. CDR3 loop: CASSIGTGTYEQYF. The CDR3 DNA reads TGTGCCAGTAGTATTGGGACAGGGACGTACGAGCAGTACTTC.

This rearrangement joins TRBV6-5 to TRBJ1-2; D is undetermined. This CDR3 is built from 11 residues. Germline CDR1 and CDR2: MNHEY and SVGAGI. Trimming cost V 7 bases and J 5 bases, with 8 bases left between them. In nucleotides, the CDR3 is TGTGCCAGCACTAGCACTTATGGCTACACCTTC. Translation: CASTSTYGYTF.

The sample holds a few counts of this clone. This rearrangement joins TRBV7-9 to TRBJ2-1; TRBD1 matches 7 bases. The junction had 4 bases not matched to a gene; V was cut back by 2 bases and J by 3 bases. The germline V gene encodes CDR1 SEHNR and CDR2 FQNEAQ (reference sequence). This CDR3 spans 15 amino acids. CDR3 loop: CASSLYPGGYNEQFF. CDR3 DNA sequence: TGTGCCAGCAGCTTATACCCAGGGGGCTACAATGAGCAGTTCTTC.

This chain connects TRBV27 to TRBJ2-5; the D gene is possibly TRBD2 (6 bases). With 3 bases removed from V and 5 bases from J, the gap between germline ends came to 16 bases. The CDR3 extends over 15 amino acids. Germline values: CDR1 MNHEY, CDR2 SMNVEV (reference sequence). Here the CDR3 reads CASSFAPGVGETQYF. CDR3 DNA: TGTGCCAGCAGTTTTGCCCCGGGAGTTGGGGAGACCCAGTACTTC.

The chain couples TRBV28 to TRBJ1-1; the match to TRBD1 covers 9 bases. In germline, CDR1 is MDHEN, CDR2 SYDVKM. CDR3 length: 15 amino acids. J gave up 1 base and V 3 bases, and 3 bases lay outside the gene matches. CDR3: CASSFGDRANTEAFF. The CDR3 DNA reads TGTGCCAGCAGTTTTGGGGACAGGGCGAACACTGAAGCTTTCTTT.

The chain recombines TRBV10-1 with TRBJ2-1, with 8 bases matching TRBD1. CDR3 length: 13 amino acids. V lost 3 bases and J lost 7; bases outside the gene matches: 2. Germline lookup yields CDR1 WNHNN and CDR2 SYGVQD (reference sequence). CDR3 region: CASSDQGANEQFF. The CDR3 DNA reads as TGCGCCAGCAGTGATCAGGGGGCGAATGAGCAGTTCTTC.

The gene calls are TRBV7-8 and TRBJ1-5, with TRBD1 as a possible D gene (5 bases). CDR3 length: 14 residues. Per germline, CDR1 SGHVS and CDR2 FQNEAQ. V was cut by 3 bases and J by 3 bases, with 9 bases left in between. CDR3 protein: CASSFSGPNQPQHF. CDR3 nucleotides: TGTGCCAGCAGCTTTTCAGGGCCCAATCAGCCCCAGCATTTT.

The rearrangement links TRBV16 to TRBJ1-5, with 11 bases aligning to TRBD1. V dropped 4 bases and J dropped 5; count of bases not matched to a gene: 4. The CDR3 runs to 15 residues. The germline CDR1 and CDR2 sequences are KGHSY and FQNENV. In DNA form, the CDR3 reads TGTGCCAGCAGCCGCCGGGACAGGGGGGATCAGCCCCAGCATTTT. Protein sequence: CASSRRDRGDQPQHF.

V gene TRBV28 combines with J gene TRBJ1-2; D is perhaps TRBD1 (5 bases). The CDR3 extends over 15 amino acids. Trimming removed 7 bases from V and 7 bases from J, with 22 bases in between. Per germline, CDR1 MDHEN and CDR2 SYDVKM. This CDR3 is CASNPRGSGWGGYTF. Here the CDR3 DNA reads TGTGCCAGCAACCCCCGCGGCTCAGGGTGGGGTGGCTACACCTTC.

V gene TRBV10-3 combines with J gene TRBJ2-1, with 9 bases fitting TRBD1. V was pared by 6 bases and J by 6 bases, with 6 bases of the junction left unmatched. The CDR3 extends over 14 amino acids. Germline loops: CDR1 ENHRY, CDR2 SYGVKD. In DNA, the CDR3 is TGTGCCATCAGGGGACAGGGAAGAGGCAATGAGCAGTTCTTC. Amino acid sequence: CAIRGQGRGNEQFF.

The chain employs TRBV9 and TRBJ2-1, with 9 bases fitting TRBD2. With 4 bases clipped from V and 6 bases from J, the junction kept 11 bases outside the gene matches. This CDR3 comprises 16 residues. CDR1 and CDR2 from the germline V gene are SGDLS and YYNGEE. The CDR3 DNA reads as TGTGCCAGCAGCCTCCCCAGTAGCGGGAGCTCCAATGAGCAGTTCTTC. Translated, it gives CASSLPSSGSSNEQFF.

Here the CDR3 DNA reads TGTGCCAGCAGCTTGGGTGTAGCGGGGTTCAATGAGCAGTTCTTC. Translated: CASSLGVAGFNEQFF. The rearrangement uses TRBV5-8 and TRBJ2-1; 8 bases line up with TRBD2. The germline CDR1 and CDR2 sequences are SGHTS and YDEGEE. The CDR3 totals 15 residues. V lost 0 bases, J lost 6 bases, and 5 bases stayed unmatched. Drawing the rest from reference TRBV5-8 and TRBJ2-1, the complete variable domain is EAGVTQSPTHLIKTRGQQATLRCSPISGHTSVYWYQQALGLGLQFLLWYDEGEERNRGNFPPRFSGRQFPNYSSELNVNALELEDSALYLCASSLGVAGFNEQFFGPGTRLTVL.

The rearrangement joins TRBV28 to TRBJ1-5, with D tentatively TRBD1 (5 bases). CDR3 length: 16 amino acids. CDR1 and CDR2 (germline): MDHEN, SYDVKM. V lost 5 bases, J lost 2 bases, and 16 bases lay in between. CDR3 DNA sequence: TGTGCCAGCAGTGAGCCGGGGGAAGGGGGCAATCAGCCCCAGCATTTT. Translation gives CASSEPGEGGNQPQHF.

The chain joins TRBV7-2 to TRBJ1-5; the match to TRBD1 covers 10 bases. Germline lookup yields CDR1 SGHTA and CDR2 FQGNSA. With V trimmed by 1 base and J by 0 bases, 6 bases remained unmatched. This CDR3 has 18 residues. CDR3 loop: CASSLVGTGAYSNQPQHF. The CDR3 nucleotides are TGTGCCAGCAGCTTAGTCGGGACAGGGGCTTATAGCAATCAGCCCCAGCATTTT.

The V gene is TRBV5-1, the J gene TRBJ2-3, with 10 bases identical to TRBD2. The V gene's germline CDR1 is SGHRS and CDR2 YFSETQ. This CDR3 is 15 amino acids long. V shed 3 bases and J 4 bases; nucleotides not matched to a gene: 5. For the CDR3, the DNA is TGCGCCAGCAGCTCAGGACTAGCGGTTTCAGATACGCAGTATTTT. It translates to CASSSGLAVSDTQYF.

The rearrangement links TRBV9 to TRBJ2-1, with 8 bases that match TRBD2. Germline V lookup: CDR1 SGDLS, CDR2 YYNGEE. The trim removed 5 bases at V and 3 bases at J, leaving 7 bases unmatched. This CDR3 comprises 15 residues. The CDR3 sequence: CASSTSGTDYNEQFF. The CDR3 bases are TGTGCCAGCAGTACTAGCGGCACGGACTACAATGAGCAGTTCTTC.

This clone was observed a single time. V gene TRBV13 combines with J gene TRBJ2-7; maybe TRBD2 (6 bases). CDR3 length: 15 residues. Germline loops: CDR1 PRHDT, CDR2 FYEKMQ (reference sequence). Trimming shortened V by 4 bases and J by 3 bases, and 16 bases separated the two germline ends. The CDR3 coding sequence is TGTGCCAGCAGCTCTTCGAGCGGGCGGTACTACGAGCAGTACTTC. It codes for CASSSSSGRYYEQYF.

This chain links TRBV20-1 with TRBJ2-2, with a weak D call TRBD2 (6 bases). Germline V CDR1 and CDR2: DFQATT, SNEGSKA (reference sequence). This CDR3 is built from 15 residues. The germline V and J ends were trimmed by 3 bases and 7 bases, with 18 bases remaining between them. The CDR3 loop is CSASFAGLNGGELFF. The CDR3 bases are TGCAGTGCTAGTTTTGCGGGGTTAAATGGCGGGGAGCTGTTTTTT.

The chain couples TRBV7-2 to TRBJ2-4; D unclear. CDR1 SGHTA and CDR2 FQGNSA come from the germline V gene. The CDR3 loop spans 14 amino acids. The V end lost 1 base, the J end lost 4 bases, and 8 bases lay between the germline ends. This chain's CDR3 is CASSLVELKNIQYF. DNA of the CDR3: TGTGCCAGCAGCTTAGTGGAGTTAAAAAACATTCAGTACTTC. The full variable domain, completed using reference TRBV7-2 and TRBJ2-4, is GAGVSQSPSNKVTEKGKDVELRCDPISGHTALYWYRQSLGQGLEFLIYFQGNSAPDKSGLPSDRFSAERTGGSVSTLTIQRTQQEDSAVYLCASSLVELKNIQYFGAGTRLSVL.